This T cell receptor (beta chain) originates from a study of blood T cell repertoires in COVID-19. In the study overall: Specimens from acute and convalescent COVID-19 originated in the United States, Italy and Spain. T cells, B-cell-depleted T cells, or PBMCs provided the cDNA or gDNA that served as material.

There are 14 residues in the CDR3. V shed 6 bases and J shed 1 base, with 11 bases lying between them. The germline CDR1 and CDR2 sequences are MDHEN and SYDVKM. This clone was recorded many times. Authors' methods: Reference gene primer amplification yielded estimated nucleated cell counts. Here immunoSEQ multiplex PCR was the method, and the copy in TCRdb shows in-frame clones only, minus some. From that table come the V and J calls and clone size; the DNA was used to work out D and trimming. Counted here are approximately 69,000 clones, 80% to 90% occurring once; the ten biggest clones make up more than 20%.

The material sequenced was peripheral blood. The gene calls are TRBV28 and TRBJ2-3; a possible D gene is TRBD2 (5 bases). This sequence was found in a woman in her sixties or seventies with acute or convalescent COVID-19. The CDR3 coding sequence is TGTGCCAGCAGCTTCCTTAGCGGCACAGATACGCAGTATTTT. Translated: CASSFLSGTDTQYF. Full variable domain (missing parts from reference TRBV28 and TRBJ2-3): DVKVTQSSRYLVKRTGEKVFLECVQDMDHENMFWYRQDPGLGLRLIYFSYDVKMKEKGDIPEGYSVSREKKERFSLILESASTNQTSMYLCASSFLSGTDTQYFGPGTRLTVL.